This entry lists 18 T cell receptor beta chains sequenced from one sample in a study of blood T cells in healthy people across ages. Then a second PCR, running roughly 7 to 11 cycles, was carried out with a sample-barcoded 5' primer and a J-beta primer mix. MiXCR, applied by TCRdb to the 5' RACE reads, yields one record per CDR3 protein. The table lists fewer than 800,000 distinct CDR3 sequences, over 20% of them singletons. The sequenced sample consisted of blood. The receptors shown here come from a man in his 70s in good health.

The genes are TRBV5-1 and TRBJ2-1, with D perhaps TRBD2 (6 bases). The V and J ends lost 3 bases and 0 bases respectively, with 13 bases between them. Germline CDR1 SGHRS, CDR2 YFSETQ. There are 16 residues in the CDR3. CDR3 in amino acids: CASSWGTSSSYNEQFF. For the CDR3, the DNA is TGCGCCAGCAGCTGGGGGACTTCCAGCTCCTACAATGAGCAGTTCTTC.

The chain's CDR3 is CASSQARRQGPQETQYF. The CDR3 nucleotides are TGTGCCAGCAGCCAAGCTAGACGACAGGGCCCTCAAGAGACCCAGTACTTC. V is TRBV3-1 and J is TRBJ2-5; TRBD1 agrees at 7 bases. The V gene's germline CDR1 is LGHDT and CDR2 YNNKEL (reference sequence). The trim removed 1 base at V and 2 bases at J, leaving 10 bases unmatched. The CDR3 contains 17 residues.

This clonotype was counted a few times. The V gene is TRBV7-3, the J gene TRBJ2-5, with 8 bases identical to TRBD2. The J call may not be correct, given that the DNA end is closer to TRBJ2-7. Germline values: CDR1 SGHTA, CDR2 FQGTGA. The CDR3 loop spans 13 amino acids. CDR3 sequence reads: CASSPREAGEQYF. As DNA, the CDR3 is TGTGCCAGCAGCCCGCGGGAGGCGGGCGAGCAGTACTTC.

In its sample, this clonotype was seen a few times. The rearrangement joins TRBV5-1 to TRBJ2-1, with 11 bases identical to TRBD2. The CDR3 covers 17 residues. With 1 base clipped from V and 6 bases from J, the junction kept 9 bases outside the gene matches. Germline V lookup: CDR1 SGHRS, CDR2 YFSETQ. The CDR3 reads CASSLSPSGRRFNEQFF. The CDR3 DNA follows: TGCGCCAGCAGCTTGTCGCCTAGCGGGAGGAGATTCAATGAGCAGTTCTTC.

This clonotype was detected ten times or more. The gene calls are TRBV2 and TRBJ2-2; D is ambiguous. V lost 8 bases and J lost 3, with 4 bases in between. The CDR3 covers 11 residues. Germline values: CDR1 SNHLY, CDR2 FYNNEI. CDR3 DNA: TGTGCCAGCTCGGACACCGGGGAGCTGTTTTTT. Translated: CASSDTGELFF.

The chain has TRBV20-1 and TRBJ1-1; weak D call: TRBD1 (5 bases). Germline V gene data show CDR1 as DFQATT and CDR2 as SNEGSKA (reference sequence). The CDR3 consists of 13 residues. Trimming took off 8 bases at V and 7 bases at J, with 20 bases between the two ends. CDR3 sequence (DNA): TGCAGTCCGAGAGGTGGGGGAATTGGTGAAGCTTTCTTT. Translation gives CSPRGGGIGEAFF.

J is TRBJ2-5 and V is TRBV12-3 or TRBV12-4; either TRBD1 or TRBD2 may fit D (5 bases each). V dropped 3 bases and J dropped 5 bases, with 13 bases sitting between them. The CDR3 contains 14 residues. For the CDR3, the DNA is TGTGCCAGCAGTTTTCGGGGCGCGGAGGAGACCCAGTACTTC. It encodes CASSFRGAEETQYF.

This clonotype was detected a few times. The V and J genes are TRBV13 and TRBJ2-6, with 9 bases aligning to TRBD2. The CDR3 has 20 amino acids. V was clipped by 1 base and J by 1 base; unmatched bases: 11. Germline CDR1 is PRHDT and CDR2 is FYEKMQ (reference sequence). DNA for the CDR3: TGTGCCAGCAGCTTAGCAATCGCGGGAGGGCCCCATTCTGGGGCCAACGTCCTGACTTTC. Protein sequence: CASSLAIAGGPHSGANVLTF.

This clonotype has ten or more counts. The chain recombines TRBV10-3 with TRBJ2-7; possible D gene TRBD2, 5 bases. Germline loops: CDR1 ENHRY, CDR2 SYGVKD. This CDR3 comprises 14 residues. Trimming left V 2 bases short and J 1 base short, with 9 bases between. Here the CDR3 reads CAISEPDSSYEQYF. The CDR3 region has the DNA TGTGCCATCAGTGAGCCGGACTCATCCTACGAGCAGTACTTC.

This clonotype was observed at least ten times. The rearrangement uses TRBV28 and TRBJ2-3, with 9 bases identical to TRBD2. Germline trimming cut 5 bases from V and 1 base from J; bases unmatched to any gene: 7. Germline V CDR1 and CDR2: MDHEN, SYDVKM. The CDR3 runs to 16 residues. DNA for the CDR3: TGTGCCAGCAGTACATTAGCGGGAGCTGGCACAGATACGCAGTATTTT. This encodes CASSTLAGAGTDTQYF.

The chain joins TRBV12-3 or TRBV12-4 to TRBJ2-5; no definite D call. This CDR3 contains 13 residues. Trimming left V 6 bases short and J 8 bases short, with 16 bases between. This CDR3 is CASRQGPSSTQYF. The CDR3 nucleotides are TGTGCCAGCAGACAAGGACCCTCAAGCACCCAGTACTTC.

The chain uses TRBV6-1 and TRBJ2-5; D is uncertain. The germline CDR1 and CDR2 sequences are MNHNS and SASEGT. The length of the CDR3 is 14 residues. Trimming removed 7 bases at V and 0 bases at J, with 12 bases between. CDR3 protein: CASTPNGNQETQYF. CDR3 coding DNA: TGTGCCAGCACGCCGAACGGTAACCAAGAGACCCAGTACTTC.

The chain has TRBV12-3 or TRBV12-4 and TRBJ1-5, with D unresolved. The CDR3 runs 16 residues. With 6 bases removed from V and 1 base from J, the gap between germline ends came to 16 bases. The CDR3 reads CASSSTRGGSNQPQHF. CDR3 in DNA: TGTGCCAGCAGCTCAACCCGGGGAGGAAGCAATCAGCCCCAGCATTTT.

Points on this clonotype: Sequence at one end of the junction differs from germline and may be a read error. V gene TRBV6-5 combines with J gene TRBJ2-5, with 10 bases matching TRBD2. Germline V gives CDR1 MNHEY, CDR2 SVGAGI. The CDR3 is 13 residues long. The DNA for the CDR3 is TGTGCCAGCAGACCCGGGACTAGCGCCTTCCCGCACTTC. Protein: CASRPGTSAFPHF.

This clonotype appeared a few times. The chain employs TRBV14 and TRBJ2-5; the match to TRBD2 covers 12 bases. The assigned J gene may be wrong: the sequence end matches TRBJ2-1 better. Germline assignment: CDR1 SGHDN and CDR2 FVKESK. The CDR3 loop spans 16 amino acids. CDR3 nucleotide sequence: TGTGCCAGCAGCCAAGATCGAACTAGCGGGGGGTATGAGCAGTTCTTC. It is translated as CASSQDRTSGGYEQFF.

The chain links TRBV6-2 or TRBV6-3 to TRBJ2-1; 12 nucleotides match TRBD2. Germline CDR1 and CDR2: MNHEY and SVGEGT. The CDR3 covers 21 residues. After removal of 3 bases from V and 0 bases from J, the junction contained 15 bases not matched to a gene. CDR3 nucleotides: TGTGCCAGCAGTTATCGGACGGGAGAAGGACTAGCGGGGAGCTCCTACAATGAGCAGTTCTTC. Translated: CASSYRTGEGLAGSSYNEQFF.

J is TRBJ2-3 and V is TRBV7-2; 10 bases are a match to TRBD2. The V segment lost 5 bases and the J segment 2 bases; nucleotides outside the gene matches: 13. Germline CDR1 and CDR2: SGHTA and FQGNSA. The CDR3 runs to 18 residues. The CDR3 reads CASSRGSGRSSNTDTQYF. DNA for the CDR3: TGTGCCAGCAGCCGAGGTAGCGGGAGGAGCTCTAACACAGATACGCAGTATTTT.

This clonotype has more than one count but fewer than ten. V gene TRBV7-3 combines with J gene TRBJ2-1; 12 bases agree with TRBD1. The length of the CDR3 is 17 residues. Germline V lookup: CDR1 SGHTA, CDR2 FQGTGA. V lost 3 bases, J lost 6 bases, and 9 bases stayed unmatched. The DNA for the CDR3 is TGTGCCAGCAGCTTGGGGGGGACAGGGGGCGTTGTCAATGAGCAGTTCTTC. Translating gives CASSLGGTGGVVNEQFF.